The rows below give T cell receptor beta chains drawn from one sample of a study of shared clonotypes between healthy human individuals. Data came from immunoSEQ multiplex PCR; TCRdb stores just in-frame clones and leaves some out. The table lists over a million clones, nearly 99% of them singletons. Sequences were obtained from naive CD4+ T cells sorted from blood. These receptors all stem from a man younger than 40 in good health. CDR3s include the opening cysteine and the closing phenylalanine or tryptophan. The order of the fields is J gene, clone size, V gene, CDR3 protein. Clone size is shown for a subset of rows, as once, few, many or a class of expanded clone.

j_call: TRBJ2-7; clone_size: NA; v_call: TRBV27; cdr3_aa: CASSFLSQGVPYEQYF
j_call: TRBJ2-7; clone_size: NA; v_call: TRBV30; cdr3_aa: CAWSVRDRGILSYEQYF
j_call: TRBJ2-1; clone_size: NA; v_call: TRBV10-3; cdr3_aa: CAIREDRGIDNEQFF
j_call: TRBJ2-7; clone_size: NA; v_call: TRBV2; cdr3_aa: CASNRPGQGDYEQYF
j_call: TRBJ2-7; clone_size: NA; v_call: TRBV9; cdr3_aa: CASSVASNSGEQYF
j_call: TRBJ2-5; clone_size: NA; v_call: TRBV18; cdr3_aa: CASSRLLGVGETQYF
j_call: TRBJ2-6; clone_size: NA; v_call: TRBV11-2; cdr3_aa: CASSLDSFAAPSGANVLTF
j_call: TRBJ1-5; clone_size: NA; v_call: TRBV18; cdr3_aa: CASSPGTGGGPTNQPQHF
j_call: TRBJ2-5; clone_size: NA; v_call: TRBV5-4; cdr3_aa: CASSFTSAETQYF
j_call: TRBJ2-7; clone_size: NA; v_call: TRBV4-2; cdr3_aa: CASSPPQRNTYEQYF
j_call: TRBJ1-1; clone_size: NA; v_call: TRBV5-1; cdr3_aa: CASSNQGEAAFF
j_call: TRBJ2-1; clone_size: NA; v_call: TRBV2; cdr3_aa: CATRDRANNEQFF
j_call: TRBJ2-7; clone_size: NA; v_call: TRBV7-8; cdr3_aa: CASSLVASGSYEQYF
j_call: TRBJ2-3; clone_size: NA; v_call: TRBV5-1; cdr3_aa: CASSLEGRGTDTQYF
j_call: TRBJ2-2; clone_size: NA; v_call: TRBV19; cdr3_aa: CASSVLPGQGAGELFF
j_call: TRBJ1-3; clone_size: NA; v_call: TRBV11-2; cdr3_aa: CASSPGTGSSGNTIYF
j_call: TRBJ2-7; clone_size: NA; v_call: TRBV5-4; cdr3_aa: CASSTAASSYEQYF
j_call: TRBJ2-3; clone_size: NA; v_call: TRBV11-2; cdr3_aa: CASSPETLFTDTQYF
j_call: TRBJ2-7; clone_size: NA; v_call: TRBV7-2; cdr3_aa: CASSFRQGYEQYF
j_call: TRBJ1-1; clone_size: NA; v_call: TRBV28; cdr3_aa: CASSQPDRYGVEAFF
j_call: TRBJ1-4; clone_size: NA; v_call: TRBV6-6; cdr3_aa: CASSYSSLEKLFF
j_call: TRBJ1-1; clone_size: once; v_call: TRBV9; cdr3_aa: CASSVARGTEAFF
j_call: TRBJ1-1; clone_size: NA; v_call: TRBV11-2; cdr3_aa: CASSLLTRWTGKNTEAFF
j_call: TRBJ1-4; clone_size: NA; v_call: TRBV27; cdr3_aa: CASSLDATNEKLFF
j_call: TRBJ2-7; clone_size: once; v_call: TRBV7-2; cdr3_aa: CASSLRTSGAYEQYF
j_call: TRBJ1-1; clone_size: NA; v_call: TRBV6-5; cdr3_aa: CASSPGLSNTEAFF
j_call: TRBJ2-1; clone_size: NA; v_call: TRBV19; cdr3_aa: CASSTGGRNEQFF
j_call: TRBJ2-1; clone_size: NA; v_call: TRBV11-2; cdr3_aa: CASSPGSNRGSHNEQFF
j_call: TRBJ1-3; clone_size: NA; v_call: TRBV7-2; cdr3_aa: CASSLPGLTSGNTIYF
j_call: TRBJ2-7; clone_size: once; v_call: TRBV7-8; cdr3_aa: CASSSTGQGGEEQYF
j_call: TRBJ2-5; clone_size: NA; v_call: TRBV7-2; cdr3_aa: CASSLALTRGETQYF
j_call: TRBJ2-7; clone_size: NA; v_call: TRBV20-1; cdr3_aa: CSARAQGGEYF
j_call: TRBJ2-7; clone_size: once; v_call: TRBV11-2; cdr3_aa: CASSLDEQYEQYF
j_call: TRBJ1-5; clone_size: NA; v_call: TRBV7-8; cdr3_aa: CASSLAPDNQPQHF
j_call: TRBJ1-5; clone_size: NA; v_call: TRBV11-2; cdr3_aa: CASSGVKGKGQPQHF
j_call: TRBJ2-5; clone_size: NA; v_call: TRBV2; cdr3_aa: CASRGGMAETQYF
j_call: TRBJ1-5; clone_size: NA; v_call: TRBV5-1; cdr3_aa: CASSLEGVGNQPQHF
j_call: TRBJ2-2; clone_size: NA; v_call: TRBV27; cdr3_aa: CASSLWQGYTGELFF
j_call: TRBJ1-3; clone_size: NA; v_call: TRBV19; cdr3_aa: CASRDRGGNTIYF
j_call: TRBJ2-7; clone_size: NA; v_call: TRBV5-1; cdr3_aa: CASSLGLAGGLIYEQYF
j_call: TRBJ2-5; clone_size: once; v_call: TRBV2; cdr3_aa: CASSVEETQYF
j_call: TRBJ2-1; clone_size: NA; v_call: TRBV9; cdr3_aa: CASSPRGTSYNEQFF
j_call: TRBJ2-3; clone_size: NA; v_call: TRBV7-6; cdr3_aa: CASSRLAGATDTQYF
j_call: TRBJ2-7; clone_size: NA; v_call: TRBV2; cdr3_aa: CASTISGIGEQYF
j_call: TRBJ2-7; clone_size: NA; v_call: TRBV6-5; cdr3_aa: CASRGRGDRVDKQYF
j_call: TRBJ1-2; clone_size: NA; v_call: TRBV18; cdr3_aa: CASSTRGGNYGYTF
j_call: TRBJ2-1; clone_size: NA; v_call: TRBV7-2; cdr3_aa: CASSAGTPLREQFF
j_call: TRBJ2-2; clone_size: NA; v_call: TRBV6-4; cdr3_aa: CASTRQVGGELFF
j_call: TRBJ2-7; clone_size: NA; v_call: TRBV5-1; cdr3_aa: CASSQGSGGEQYF
j_call: TRBJ2-2; clone_size: once; v_call: TRBV9; cdr3_aa: CASSPRTGYTGELFF
j_call: TRBJ2-7; clone_size: NA; v_call: TRBV27; cdr3_aa: CASSPGAPGTYEQYF
j_call: TRBJ2-4; clone_size: NA; v_call: TRBV6-1; cdr3_aa: CASSEGPPADIQYF
j_call: TRBJ2-2; clone_size: NA; v_call: TRBV28; cdr3_aa: CASSSRRRYTGELFF
j_call: TRBJ2-4; clone_size: NA; v_call: TRBV19; cdr3_aa: CASSPTGENIQYF
j_call: TRBJ1-5; clone_size: NA; v_call: TRBV4-1; cdr3_aa: CASSRDRGYQPQHF
j_call: TRBJ2-7; clone_size: NA; v_call: TRBV18; cdr3_aa: CASSPPGLATYEQYF
j_call: TRBJ1-1; clone_size: once; v_call: TRBV19; cdr3_aa: CASSARQGGTEAFF
j_call: TRBJ2-3; clone_size: NA; v_call: TRBV7-7; cdr3_aa: CASSARDTVTDTQYF